The 26 T cell receptor beta chains given below trace back to one sample, sequenced in a study of OX40 agonist ivuxolimab in advanced cancers. The assay was immunoSEQ multiplex PCR, and TCRdb's table has in-frame clones only and misses some. The sample lists about 47,000 clones; 80% to 90% were seen once. This specimen consisted of CD4+ or CD8+ T cells sorted from blood, obtained in a trial of the OX40 agonist ivuxolimab. These TCRs come from an adult with an advanced solid tumor such as melanoma, head and neck, liver or kidney cancer.

The V gene is TRBV30, the J gene TRBJ1-2, with D possibly matching TRBD1 (5 bases). The CDR3 runs 12 residues. CDR1 and CDR2 (germline): GTSNPN, SVGIG (reference sequence). Trimming pared 0 bases from V and 5 bases from J, leaving 7 bases between. The DNA for the CDR3 is TGTGCCTGGAGTGTATGGGGGTATGGCTACACCTTC. Translating gives CAWSVWGYGYTF.

The rearrangement links TRBV27 to TRBJ2-7; D is unclear. There are 13 residues in the CDR3. The V end lost 3 bases, the J end lost 1 base, and 7 bases lay between the germline ends. The germline gives CDR1 MNHEY, CDR2 SMNVEV (reference sequence). CDR3 region: CASSFSPSYEQYF. The CDR3 nucleotides read TGTGCCAGCAGTTTCTCGCCATCCTACGAGCAGTACTTC.

The rearrangement links TRBV2 to TRBJ2-5; TRBD2 is a possible D gene (6 bases). CDR3 length: 16 amino acids. The germline V gene has CDR1 SNHLY and CDR2 FYNNEI. The V and J ends lost 9 bases and 5 bases respectively, with 25 bases between them. Here the CDR3 DNA reads TGTGCCAGAACGAGGGGTAACGGGGAGGAGTCCGAGACCCAGTACTTC. This codes for CARTRGNGEESETQYF.

This chain connects TRBV7-9 to TRBJ2-3, with a weak D call TRBD1 (5 bases). V lost 1 base and J lost 14, with 19 bases in between. Germline CDR1 SEHNR, CDR2 FQNEAQ (reference sequence). This CDR3 comprises 14 residues. CDR3 DNA: TGTGCCAGCAGCTTAGGCCAGGGCCCCCCAAAGTGGTATTTT. Protein product: CASSLGQGPPKWYF.

V usage is TRBV7-9 and J usage is TRBJ2-3, with 8 bases aligning to TRBD2. The length of the CDR3 is 15 residues. V was pared by 2 bases and J by 2 bases, with 3 bases of the junction left unmatched. Germline V gene data show CDR1 as SEHNR and CDR2 as FQNEAQ (reference sequence). CDR3 DNA: TGTGCCAGCAGCTTAAGCGGGGGAGCCACAGATACGCAGTATTTT. Translated, it gives CASSLSGGATDTQYF. Combining the CDR3 with reference TRBV7-9 and TRBJ2-3 gives the whole variable domain DTGVSQNPRHKITKRGQNVTFRCDPISEHNRLYWYRQTLGQGPEFLTYFQNEAQLEKSRLLSDRFSAERPKGSFSTLEIQRTEQGDSAMYLCASSLSGGATDTQYFGPGTRLTVL.

The chain links TRBV30 to TRBJ2-7; possibly TRBD2 for D (6 bases). The V end was cut by 4 bases, the J end by 6 bases, with 13 bases between. The CDR3 spans 12 residues. CDR1 is GTSNPN and CDR2 is SVGIG in the germline V gene (reference sequence). As DNA, the CDR3 is TGTGCCTGGAACGGAGGGCGGGGCGAGCAGTACTTC. It yields the protein CAWNGGRGEQYF.

This rearrangement joins TRBV6-5 to TRBJ2-2; perhaps TRBD1 as D (6 bases). The CDR3 spans 15 residues. V was clipped by 2 bases and J by 1 base, with 8 bases between them. Germline lookup yields CDR1 MNHEY and CDR2 SVGAGI. As DNA, the CDR3 is TGTGCCAGCAGTTACGAACAGGGGAACACCGGGGAGCTGTTTTTT. This gives the protein CASSYEQGNTGELFF.

The CDR3: CASSPTEAYEQYF. In DNA, the CDR3 is TGTGCCAGCTCACCGACGGAAGCCTACGAGCAGTACTTC. The chain recombines TRBV18 with TRBJ2-7, with D unclear. The CDR3 loop spans 13 amino acids. Deletions cut 3 bases from V and 2 bases from J, with 8 bases between. In germline, CDR1 is KGHSH, CDR2 LQKENI. Full variable domain (outside the CDR3, taken from reference TRBV18 and TRBJ2-7): NAGVMQNPRHLVRRRGQEARLRCSPMKGHSHVYWYRQLPEEGLKFMVYLQKENIIDESGMPKERFSAEFPKEGPSILRIQQVVRGDSAAYFCASSPTEAYEQYFGPGTRLTVT.

The genes are TRBV4-1 and TRBJ2-1, with no clear D. V shed 5 bases and J shed 6 bases, with 8 bases lying between them. Germline V CDR1 and CDR2: MGHRA, YSYEKL. The CDR3 length is 12 residues. The CDR3 is CASSLFGNEQFF. For the CDR3, the DNA is TGCGCCAGCAGCTTGTTCGGCAATGAGCAGTTCTTC.

The V call is TRBV6-5, the J call TRBJ2-3, with TRBD1 matching over 11 bases. With 2 bases clipped from V and 7 bases from J, the junction kept 8 bases outside the gene matches. The CDR3 covers 16 residues. Germline assignment: CDR1 MNHEY and CDR2 SVGAGI. The CDR3: CASSYGTGGSWNTQYF. CDR3 in DNA: TGTGCCAGCAGTTACGGGACAGGGGGGAGTTGGAATACGCAGTATTTT.

This clone appeared a single time. The rearrangement links TRBV4-1 to TRBJ2-2; D uncertain. Germline V lookup: CDR1 MGHRA, CDR2 YSYEKL. This CDR3 has 14 amino acids. V gave up 2 bases and J gave up 2 bases, with 6 bases separating them. This CDR3 is CASSQRDNTGELFF. CDR3 nucleotides: TGCGCCAGCAGCCAAAGGGATAACACCGGGGAGCTGTTTTTT.

V usage is TRBV4-3 and J usage is TRBJ1-2; 8 bases align to TRBD1. The junction had 11 bases not matched to a gene; V was cut back by 4 bases and J by 4 bases. The CDR3 runs 16 residues. The V gene's germline CDR1 is LGHNA and CDR2 YSLEER. Written as DNA, the CDR3 is TGCGCCAGCAGCCCGTATTCAGGGGGCTCGGGCTATGGCTACACCTTC. It encodes CASSPYSGGSGYGYTF.

The sample holds a few counts of this clone. The V gene is TRBV9, the J gene TRBJ2-3; 7 bases align to TRBD2. This CDR3 is built from 18 residues. The junction had 10 bases not matched to a gene; V was cut back by 0 bases and J by 0 bases. From germline, CDR1 is SGDLS and CDR2 YYNGEE. This CDR3 reads CASSVVGGRAASTDTQYF. CDR3 bases: TGTGCCAGCAGCGTAGTCGGGGGGAGAGCAGCTAGCACAGATACGCAGTATTTT.

The J gene is TRBJ1-2, the V gene TRBV4-1; 9 bases agree with TRBD1. This CDR3 contains 16 residues. The germline V gene encodes CDR1 MGHRA and CDR2 YSYEKL. V was pared by 3 bases and J by 3 bases, with 8 bases of the junction left unmatched. This CDR3 is CASSQETGGGHYGYTF. CDR3 nucleotides: TGCGCCAGCAGCCAGGAGACAGGGGGTGGACACTATGGCTACACCTTC.

The chain uses TRBV5-1 and TRBJ1-1, with TRBD1 matching 12 bases. V gave up 4 bases and J gave up 5 bases; unmatched junction bases: 6. The CDR3 is 15 amino acids. Germline V gives CDR1 SGHRS, CDR2 YFSETQ. DNA for the CDR3: TGCGCCAGCAGCCCAGGGACAGGGGGCAGGACTGAAGCTTTCTTT. Its translation is CASSPGTGGRTEAFF.

This sequence joins TRBV9 and TRBJ2-5; 9 bases align to TRBD2. Looked up from germline, CDR1 is SGDLS and CDR2 is YYNGEE. The CDR3 runs to 14 residues. Unmatched junction bases numbered 2, after V lost 4 bases and J lost 1 base. CDR3 in DNA: TGTGCCAGCAGCAAAGCGGGGGGCCAAGAGACCCAGTACTTC. The encoded protein is CASSKAGGQETQYF.

This clone came up once. This rearrangement joins TRBV13 to TRBJ2-1; 12 bases map to TRBD1. The CDR3 is 15 residues long. The J segment lost 5 bases and the V segment lost 3 bases, leaving 2 bases of the junction unmatched. The germline gives CDR1 PRHDT, CDR2 FYEKMQ (reference sequence). The CDR3 nucleotides are TGTGCCAGCAGCTTGGGACAGGGGGCGAACAATGAGCAGTTCTTC. Protein sequence: CASSLGQGANNEQFF.

V and J are TRBV7-2 and TRBJ2-6; 9 bases line up with TRBD1. There are 14 residues in the CDR3. Germline CDR1 reads SGHTA; CDR2 reads FQGNSA. Losses at the gene ends were 10 bases for V and 0 bases for J; bases not matched to a gene: 1. The DNA of the CDR3 is TGTGCCAACAGGGGGCGCTCTGGGGCCAACGTCCTGACTTTC. This gives the protein CANRGRSGANVLTF.

This chain connects TRBV27 to TRBJ1-2, with D perhaps matching TRBD1 (6 bases). V lost 4 bases and J 2 bases, leaving 8 bases between the germline ends. Germline CDR1 reads MNHEY; CDR2 reads SMNVEV (reference sequence). The CDR3 covers 13 residues. CDR3 in DNA: TGTGCCAGCAGTTCGACAGGAAACTATGGCTACACCTTC. Translated, it gives CASSSTGNYGYTF.

This clone was observed once. V usage is TRBV7-9 and J usage is TRBJ2-1; D gene uncertain. The CDR3 contains 13 residues. CDR1 is SEHNR and CDR2 is FQNEAQ in the germline V gene (reference sequence). V was clipped by 5 bases and J by 0 bases, with 5 bases between them. The CDR3 nucleotides read TGTGCCAGCAGCCCCGGCTCCTACAATGAGCAGTTCTTC. Amino acid sequence: CASSPGSYNEQFF.

The chain joins TRBV6-4 to TRBJ2-1; D is possibly TRBD2 (7 bases). The germline CDR1 and CDR2 sequences are MRHNA and SNTAGT. Trimming stripped 8 bases from V and 4 bases from J, with 15 bases between. The CDR3 contains 14 residues. The CDR3 DNA reads TGTGCCAGCGGAGGCGGGGGCCCTTACAATGAGCAGTTCTTC. Translated, it gives CASGGGGPYNEQFF.

The rearrangement joins TRBV7-8 to TRBJ2-7, with 11 bases that match TRBD1. CDR1 is SGHVS, CDR2 FQNEAQ, per germline. V was clipped by 1 base and J by 5 bases; unmatched bases: 7. The CDR3 is 16 amino acids. CDR3 protein: CASSLDWDRGDNEQYF. The CDR3 nucleotides read TGTGCCAGCAGCTTAGACTGGGACAGGGGGGACAACGAGCAGTACTTC. The full variable domain, in which reference TRBV7-8 and TRBJ2-7 provide the parts outside the CDR3, is GAGVSQSPRYKVAKRGQDVALRCDPISGHVSLFWYQQALGQGPEFLTYFQNEAQLDKSGLPSDRFFAERPEGSVSTLKIQRTQQEDSAVYLCASSLDWDRGDNEQYFGPGTRLTVT.

V usage is TRBV2 and J usage is TRBJ2-7, with no clear D. The CDR3 extends over 15 amino acids. Trimming shortened V by 5 bases and J by 3 bases, and 17 bases separated the two germline ends. Looked up from germline, CDR1 is SNHLY and CDR2 is FYNNEI. CDR3 sequence (DNA): TGTGCCAGCAGTCCTTCCCCCCGCCCCGTCTACGAGCAGTACTTC. It is translated as CASSPSPRPVYEQYF.

The rearrangement uses TRBV5-1 and TRBJ2-5, with TRBD2 as a possible D gene (6 bases). The CDR3 has 15 residues. CDR1 and CDR2 from the germline V gene are SGHRS and YFSETQ. Trimming removed 0 bases from V and 5 bases from J, with 14 bases in between. CDR3 protein: CASSLEGGLGETQYF. The CDR3 DNA reads TGCGCCAGCAGCTTGGAAGGAGGGTTGGGGGAGACCCAGTACTTC.

The gene calls are TRBV18 and TRBJ2-1; no definite D call. The V gene lost 3 bases and the J gene lost 8 bases, with 11 bases spanning the gap. The CDR3 length is 13 residues. The germline CDR1 and CDR2 sequences are KGHSH and LQKENI. The CDR3: CASSPPDVDEQFF. In nucleotides, the CDR3 is TGTGCCAGCTCACCCCCTGATGTCGATGAGCAGTTCTTC.

The chain links TRBV29-1 to TRBJ2-7, with D unclear. Trimming took off 2 bases at V and 2 bases at J, with 10 bases between the two ends. CDR3 length equals 13 residues. Germline CDR1 SQVTM, CDR2 ANQGSEA. CDR3: CSVEQANPYEQYF. The DNA for the CDR3 is TGCAGCGTTGAACAGGCAAATCCCTACGAGCAGTACTTC.